This TCR beta chain appears in the sequencing data of a study of naive and memory T cell subsets. General study points: From naive to CM, EM and EMRA, diversity decreased and Gini increased. TCR counts from RNA may reflect activation-linked expression changes.

The ligated cDNA underwent four PCR rounds using SP2 and nested alpha and beta constant-region primers. A 12-nucleotide UMI and the SP2 primer were added to the cDNA 3' end by oligonucleotide ligation. Via MiXCR, TCRdb re-called the UMI-ligation and nested PCR reads, giving one row per CDR3 protein. The sample has roughly 200 distinct CDR3 sequences, 99% seen once. Four subsets defined by CD45RA and CD27 were sorted after CD3, CD4, CD8 and live/dead staining. In its sample, this clonotype was seen once. Its target is unknown. Found in a library prepared for alpha chains, this beta chain is an off-target read, and its abundance has little meaning. V shed 6 bases and J 1 base; nucleotides not matched to a gene: 5. CDR3 size: 14 residues.

This chain links TRBV12-3 or TRBV12-4 with TRBJ1-1, with 7 bases fitting TRBD1. What was sequenced was effector memory CD8+ T cells from blood. Noted subset: effector memory, CD45RA- CD27-. The receptor's source is a human donor in good health. CDR3 protein: CASRTDRQNTEAFF. As DNA, the CDR3 is TGTGCCAGCAGAACGGACAGGCAGAACACTGAAGCTTTCTTT.